This TCR beta chain was documented in a study of blood T cell repertoires in COVID-19 (dated by TCRdb to about 2020). At the level of the whole study: Samples covering the acute and convalescent phases of COVID-19 were provided by collaborators in the United States, Italy and Spain. The material from the prospective study consisted of cDNA or gDNA derived from T cells, B-cell-depleted T cells, or PBMCs. The dataset comprised deeply sampled blood TCRbeta repertoires from subjects exposed to, actively infected with, or recovered from COVID-19. A freely available public database, intended as a resource for researchers studying the immune response to SARS-CoV-2, is where the repertoires were released. The samples were drawn from the first 160 participants of the ongoing ImmuneRACE study and from under 1,500 subjects provided by 6 global collaborators. Sample metadata almost always included a de-identified subject ID, COVID-19 status, age in years and sex. Where available, HLA class I and class II types were obtained from metadata supplied by the sample provider rather than from assay-based typing. Beyond this particular receptor, the publication reports: The amount of clinical and demographic metadata varied by source and participant and was provided uncurated.

The collaborating institutions used their own protocols to collect whole blood in K2EDTA tubes. For TCRbeta analysis, collaborators shipped samples in one of three forms: frozen whole blood, isolated PBMCs, or DNA extracted from either of those sample types. Concerning this clone: Which antigen it targets is not known. No quality values exist for individual bases; no much larger clone is one base distant.

The germline V gene supplies CDR1 MNHEY and CDR2 SVGAGI. Trimming takes 2 bases off V and 2 bases off J; junction bases not matched to a gene: 2. The CDR3, cysteine through phenylalanine, is 14 amino acids long. The kept DNA is CDR3 alone, 42 bases in frame from the first base. TCRbeta CDR3 regions were amplified from genomic DNA by means of the immunoSEQ Assay, a bias-controlled multiplex PCR. The paper's data handling went like this. Within the assay, amplification of reference gene primers was used to estimate how many nucleated cells each sample contained. To quantify the absolute abundance of each unique TCRbeta CDR3 rearrangement, sequence reads were collapsed and filtered. For each sample, productive Simpson clonality was calculated by taking the square root of Simpson's diversity index across productive rearrangements. TCRdb took this table from immuneACCESS and kept in-frame rearrangements with V and J called. Such tables lack part of the clones; where checked against another copy, unresolved V genes explain under half of the gap, and the rest is unexplained. V and J calls and clone size are those listed in that table; D and trimming were worked out from the DNA. This sample lists over 70,000 clones; about 80% were detected once. The ten largest clones capture roughly 19% of the sample.

This clonotype was sampled from a woman older than 75 with acute or convalescent COVID-19. The specimen sequenced was peripheral blood. The rearranged segments are TRBV6-5 and TRBJ2-5; 7 central bases correspond to TRBD2. The DNA sequence is given as TGTGCCAGCAGTTACCGGACTAGACAAGAGACCCAGTACTTC. The resulting protein is CASSYRTRQETQYF.